This is a list of T cell receptor beta chains from one sample in a study of cytomegalovirus exposure and HLA in healthy donors. Measured with immunoSEQ multiplex PCR; TCRdb has only the in-frame clones, and not every one. The data contain about 140,000 clones, around four fifths of them singletons. The sample consisted of PBMCs. The receptors here all came from a young man in good health and CMV-seronegative. The CDR3 runs from the conserved cysteine through the conserved F or W. Each record gives: clone size, D gene, V gene, J gene, CDR3 protein, CDR3 DNA. D genes are given only for firm matches. Size is omitted from some rows. Given values are once, few, many or a class for expanded clones.

.	.	TRBV27	TRBJ2-5	CASSLRGTGETQYF	TGTGCCAGCAGTTTAAGGGGAACCGGAGAGACCCAGTACTTC
.	.	TRBV5-1	TRBJ2-7	CASGTERDEQYF	TGCGCCAGCGGGACTGAGCGGGACGAGCAGTACTTC
once	.	TRBV15	TRBJ1-1	CATSEIYAGAEAFF	TGTGCCACCAGCGAGATTTATGCGGGGGCAGAAGCTTTCTTT
.	.	TRBV19	TRBJ1-2	CASSISRGTHLYGYTF	TGTGCCAGTAGTATTAGTCGTGGGACTCACCTCTATGGCTACACCTTC
few	.	TRBV5-8	TRBJ2-7	CASSLVRVWQYF	TGTGCCAGCAGCTTGGTCAGGGTCTGGCAGTACTTC
.	TRBD1	TRBV7-9	TRBJ2-7	CASSPATGTKSYEQYF	TGTGCCAGCAGCCCTGCGACAGGGACCAAGTCCTACGAGCAGTACTTC
.	TRBD1	TRBV2	TRBJ1-2	CASSVNPRTGTYLNYGYTF	TGTGCCAGCAGCGTGAACCCAAGGACAGGGACCTATCTAAACTATGGCTACACCTTC
.	TRBD2	TRBV4-1	TRBJ2-1	CASSQATSGGAYNEQFF	TGCGCCAGCAGCCAGGCCACTAGCGGGGGGGCGTACAATGAGCAGTTCTTC
.	TRBD2	TRBV10-3	TRBJ2-3	CAISLQWDGTSGRDTQYF	TGTGCCATCAGTCTACAGTGGGACGGGACTAGCGGGAGGGATACGCAGTATTTT
.	.	TRBV5-1	TRBJ2-5	CASSLQNQETQYF	TGCGCCAGCAGCTTGCAGAACCAAGAGACCCAGTACTTC
few	.	TRBV5-5	TRBJ2-1	CASSFVHGGGYNEQFF	TGTGCCAGCAGCTTTGTTCATGGGGGCGGATACAATGAGCAGTTCTTC
once	TRBD2	TRBV28	TRBJ2-7	CASSGPSRLASSYEQYF	TGTGCCAGCAGTGGCCCCAGCCGACTAGCGAGCTCCTACGAGCAGTACTTC
.	TRBD1	TRBV7-9	TRBJ2-7	CASSPDRDYEQYF	TGTGCCAGCAGCCCCGACAGGGACTACGAGCAGTACTTC
.	.	TRBV18	TRBJ1-5	CASSQTDNQPQHF	TGTGCCAGCTCACAGACAGACAATCAGCCCCAGCATTTT
.	TRBD1	TRBV14	TRBJ1-2	CASSQVKGAGGYTF	TGTGCCAGCAGCCAAGTTAAGGGGGCAGGTGGCTACACCTTC
.	TRBD2	TRBV6-5	TRBJ2-3	CASSATGLASDTQYF	TGTGCCAGCAGTGCAACGGGACTAGCGTCAGATACGCAGTATTTT
.	TRBD2	TRBV29-1	TRBJ2-7	CSVEVGGLAQQYF	TGCAGCGTTGAAGTCGGGGGACTAGCCCAGCAGTACTTC
.	TRBD2	TRBV7-9	TRBJ2-1	CASSPPGGEWYNEQFF	TGTGCCAGCAGCCCGCCGGGGGGGGAGTGGTACAATGAGCAGTTCTTC
few	.	TRBV14	TRBJ1-6	CASSQYGGQPLHF	TGTGCCAGCAGCCAATATGGTGGGCAACCCCTCCACTTT
.	TRBD1	TRBV14	TRBJ1-1	CASSQPSTGVDTEAFF	TGTGCCAGCAGCCAACCATCGACAGGGGTTGACACTGAAGCTTTCTTT
few	.	TRBV2	TRBJ2-1	CASSEGTRSLGQFF	TGTGCCAGCAGTGAAGGCACTCGGTCCCTAGGGCAGTTCTTC
.	.	TRBV2	TRBJ1-2	CASSEEGSNYGYTF	TGTGCCAGCAGTGAAGAGGGGTCTAACTATGGCTACACCTTC
.	TRBD1	TRBV19	TRBJ1-1	CASRGTGMTEAFF	TGTGCCAGTAGGGGGACAGGGATGACTGAAGCTTTCTTT
.	.	TRBV10-3	TRBJ2-3	CAIVGDTSTDTQYF	TGTGCCATCGTGGGGGACACTAGCACAGATACGCAGTATTTT
.	TRBD2	TRBV4-1	TRBJ2-7	CASSHSSGSHPYEQYF	TGCGCCAGCAGCCACAGTAGCGGGAGTCACCCCTACGAGCAGTACTTC
.	.	TRBV28	TRBJ1-2	CASTPGSHPYNYGYTF	TGTGCCAGCACTCCGGGTTCCCACCCCTATAACTATGGCTACACCTTC
.	.	TRBV5-1	TRBJ1-6	CASSERDKEPLHF	TGCGCCAGCAGCGAAAGGGACAAGGAACCCCTCCACTTT
.	TRBD1	TRBV4-1	TRBJ1-2	CASSQDPGQGDGYTF	TGCGCCAGCAGCCAAGATCCGGGACAGGGGGATGGCTACACCTTC
.	TRBD2	TRBV28	TRBJ2-7	CASRPGTRWTSGTHRSYEQYF	TGTGCCAGCAGACCCGGGACCAGATGGACTAGCGGGACCCATCGTTCCTACGAGCAGTACTTC
.	TRBD1	TRBV6-5	TRBJ1-5	CASRLQGAAQPQNF	TGTGCCAGCAGACTGCAGGGGGCGGCTCAGCCCCAGAATTTT
few	.	TRBV4-2	TRBJ1-1	CASSQIAVAEAFF	TGTGCCAGCAGCCAAATTGCGGTGGCTGAAGCTTTCTTT
.	TRBD1	TRBV13	TRBJ1-3	CASSPHRGSSGNTIYF	TGTGCCAGCAGCCCCCACAGGGGGAGTTCAGGAAACACCATATATTTT
.	.	TRBV30	TRBJ1-4	CAWSVRWGVNEKLFF	TGTGCCTGGAGTGTACGTTGGGGGGTGAACGAAAAACTGTTTTTT
.	TRBD1	TRBV2	TRBJ1-4	CASSDPRDRRNEKLFF	TGTGCCAGCAGTGATCCCCGGGACAGGCGGAATGAAAAACTGTTTTTT
.	TRBD1	TRBV4-1	TRBJ2-5	CASSHFGQEVETQYF	TGCGCCAGCAGCCACTTCGGACAGGAAGTTGAGACCCAGTACTTC
.	TRBD2	TRBV6-5	TRBJ2-1	CASSGGREWYNEQFF	TGTGCCAGCAGTGGAGGGCGGGAGTGGTACAATGAGCAGTTCTTC
.	.	TRBV2	TRBJ2-2	CASSVEITGELFF	TGTGCCAGCAGTGTAGAAATCACCGGGGAGCTGTTTTTT
once	TRBD2	TRBV5-6	TRBJ2-3	CASTNRGVTDTQYF	TGTGCCAGCACGAACCGGGGGGTCACAGATACGCAGTATTTT
.	TRBD1	TRBV11-3	TRBJ2-2	CASSKTGTGDTGELFF	TGTGCCAGCAGCAAGACCGGGACAGGGGACACCGGGGAGCTGTTTTTT
.	TRBD2	TRBV19	TRBJ2-5	CASTPGPGRETQYF	TGTGCCAGCACACCGGGACCCGGGAGGGAGACCCAGTACTTC
.	.	TRBV4-2	TRBJ2-1	CASSPPTYPEQFF	TGTGCCAGCAGCCCCCCGACTTATCCAGAGCAGTTCTTC
.	.	TRBV27	TRBJ1-5	CASSIRQPFNQPQHF	TGTGCCAGCAGTATAAGACAGCCTTTCAATCAGCCCCAGCATTTT
.	TRBD1	TRBV2	TRBJ1-5	CASRGDREFNQPQHF	TGTGCCAGCAGGGGGGACAGGGAATTTAATCAGCCCCAGCATTTT
once	.	TRBV5-1	TRBJ1-2	CASKGLGTLGYTF	TGCGCCAGCAAGGGACTCGGGACGCTTGGCTACACCTTC
.	.	TRBV9	TRBJ2-2	CASSEGAIDTGELFF	TGTGCCAGCAGCGAGGGAGCGATTGATACCGGGGAGCTGTTTTTT
.	.	TRBV2	TRBJ1-1	CASRWGSEAFF	TGTGCCAGCAGATGGGGCTCTGAAGCTTTCTTT